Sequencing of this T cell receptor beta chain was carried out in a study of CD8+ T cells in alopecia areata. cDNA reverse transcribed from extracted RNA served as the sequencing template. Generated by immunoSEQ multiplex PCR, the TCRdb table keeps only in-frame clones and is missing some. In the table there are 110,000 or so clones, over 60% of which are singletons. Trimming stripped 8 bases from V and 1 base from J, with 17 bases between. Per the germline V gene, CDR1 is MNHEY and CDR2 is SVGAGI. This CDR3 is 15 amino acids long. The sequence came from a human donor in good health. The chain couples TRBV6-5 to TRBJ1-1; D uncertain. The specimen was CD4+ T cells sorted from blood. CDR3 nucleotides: TGTGCCAGCGGTGGAGTTTCCATGTGGAACACTGAAGCTTTCTTT. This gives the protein CASGGVSMWNTEAFF.